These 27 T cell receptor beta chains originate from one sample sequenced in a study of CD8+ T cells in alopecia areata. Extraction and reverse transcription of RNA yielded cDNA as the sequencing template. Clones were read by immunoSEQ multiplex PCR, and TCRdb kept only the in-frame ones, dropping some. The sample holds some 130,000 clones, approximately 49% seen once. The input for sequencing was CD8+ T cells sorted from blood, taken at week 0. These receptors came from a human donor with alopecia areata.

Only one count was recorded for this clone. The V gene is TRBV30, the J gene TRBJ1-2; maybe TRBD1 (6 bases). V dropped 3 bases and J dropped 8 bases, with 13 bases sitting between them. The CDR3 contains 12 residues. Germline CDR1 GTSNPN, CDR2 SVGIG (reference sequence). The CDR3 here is CAWRDSPKGYTF. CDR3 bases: TGTGCCTGGAGGGACAGCCCTAAAGGCTACACCTTC.

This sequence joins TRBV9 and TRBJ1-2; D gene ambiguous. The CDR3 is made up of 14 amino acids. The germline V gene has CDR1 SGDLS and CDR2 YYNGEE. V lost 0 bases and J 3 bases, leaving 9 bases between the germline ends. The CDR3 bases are TGTGCCAGCAGCGTAGTCCCAGTCGACTATGGCTACACCTTC. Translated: CASSVVPVDYGYTF.

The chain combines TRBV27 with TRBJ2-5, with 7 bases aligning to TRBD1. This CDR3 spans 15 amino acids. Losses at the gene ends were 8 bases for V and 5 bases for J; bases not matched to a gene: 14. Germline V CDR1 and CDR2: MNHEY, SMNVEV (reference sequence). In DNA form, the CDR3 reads TGTGCCAGCCGTCCAGAGGGACAGTCCCCTGAGACCCAGTACTTC. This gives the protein CASRPEGQSPETQYF.

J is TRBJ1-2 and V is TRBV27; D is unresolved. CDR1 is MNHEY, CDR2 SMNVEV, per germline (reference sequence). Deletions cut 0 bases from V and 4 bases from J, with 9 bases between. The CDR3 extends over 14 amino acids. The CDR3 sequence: CASSLSGGTYGYTF. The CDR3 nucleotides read TGTGCCAGCAGTTTATCGGGCGGTACCTATGGCTACACCTTC.

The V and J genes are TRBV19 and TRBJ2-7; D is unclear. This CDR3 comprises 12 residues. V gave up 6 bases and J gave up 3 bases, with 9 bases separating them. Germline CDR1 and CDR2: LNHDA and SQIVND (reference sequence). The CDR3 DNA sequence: TGTGCCAGTAGGGGATGGGGCTACGAGCAGTACTTC. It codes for CASRGWGYEQYF.

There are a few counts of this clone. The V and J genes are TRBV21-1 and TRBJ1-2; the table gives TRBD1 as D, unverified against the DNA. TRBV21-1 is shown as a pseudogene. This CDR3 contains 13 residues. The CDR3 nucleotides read TGTGCCAGCAGGAGTCTTACAGGGTGGGGCTACACCTTC. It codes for CASRSLTGWGYTF.

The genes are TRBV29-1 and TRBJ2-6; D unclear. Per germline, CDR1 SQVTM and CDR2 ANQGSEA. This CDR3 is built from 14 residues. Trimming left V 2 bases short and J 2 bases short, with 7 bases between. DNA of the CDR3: TGCAGCGTTGAAATAGAAGCTGGGGCCAACGTCCTGACTTTC. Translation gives CSVEIEAGANVLTF.

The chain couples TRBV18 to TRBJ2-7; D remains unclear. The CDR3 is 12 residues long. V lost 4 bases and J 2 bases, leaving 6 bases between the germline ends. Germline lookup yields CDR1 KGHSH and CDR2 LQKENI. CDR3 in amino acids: CASSLPPYEQYF. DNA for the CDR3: TGTGCCAGCTCACTACCCCCCTACGAGCAGTACTTC.

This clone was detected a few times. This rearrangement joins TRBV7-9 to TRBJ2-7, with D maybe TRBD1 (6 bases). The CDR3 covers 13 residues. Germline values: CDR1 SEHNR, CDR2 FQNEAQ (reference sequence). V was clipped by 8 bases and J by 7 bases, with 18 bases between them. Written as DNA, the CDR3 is TGTGCCAGCGGGGGCCACGGGCTCTGGGAGCAGTACTTC. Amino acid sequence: CASGGHGLWEQYF.

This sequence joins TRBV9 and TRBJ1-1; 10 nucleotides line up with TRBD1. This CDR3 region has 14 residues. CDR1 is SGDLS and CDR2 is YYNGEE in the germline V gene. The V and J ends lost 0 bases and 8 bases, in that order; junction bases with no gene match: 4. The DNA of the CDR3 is TGTGCCAGCAGCGTAGCCTCGGGACAGGGGGAAGCTTTCTTT. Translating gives CASSVASGQGEAFF.

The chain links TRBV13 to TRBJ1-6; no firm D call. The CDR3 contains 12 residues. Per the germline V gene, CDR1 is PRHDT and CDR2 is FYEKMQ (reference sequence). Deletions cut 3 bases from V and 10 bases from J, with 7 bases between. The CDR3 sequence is CASSFLGSPLHF. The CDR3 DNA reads TGTGCCAGCAGCTTCCTTGGATCACCCCTCCACTTT. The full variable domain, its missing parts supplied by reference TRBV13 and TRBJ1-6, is AAGVIQSPRHLIKEKRETATLKCYPIPRHDTVYWYQQGPGQDPQFLISFYEKMQSDKGSIPDRFSAQQFSDYHSELNMSSLELGDSALYFCASSFLGSPLHFGNGTRLTVT.

CDR3 in DNA: TGCGCCAGCAGCCAAGAGGAAAGGACTTGGAGGACGGAGCAGTTCTTC. It encodes CASSQEERTWRTEQFF. The gene calls are TRBV4-1 and TRBJ2-1, with a tentative D call TRBD2 (5 bases). The CDR3 consists of 16 residues. Germline V gene sequence: CDR1 MGHRA, CDR2 YSYEKL. V was clipped by 0 bases and J by 10 bases, with 19 bases between them.

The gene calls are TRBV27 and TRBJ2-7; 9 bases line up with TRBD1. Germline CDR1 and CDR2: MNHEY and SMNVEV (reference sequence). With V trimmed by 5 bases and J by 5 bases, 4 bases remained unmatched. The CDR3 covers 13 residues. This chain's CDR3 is CASSTGQGNEQYF. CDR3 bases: TGTGCCAGCAGTACGGGACAGGGAAACGAGCAGTACTTC.

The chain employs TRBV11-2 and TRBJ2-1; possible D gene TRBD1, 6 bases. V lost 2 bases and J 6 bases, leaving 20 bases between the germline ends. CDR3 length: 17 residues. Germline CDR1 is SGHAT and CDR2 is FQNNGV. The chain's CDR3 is CASSLTGRNVQGNEQFF. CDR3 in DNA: TGTGCCAGCAGCTTAACGGGGCGGAACGTACAGGGCAATGAGCAGTTCTTC. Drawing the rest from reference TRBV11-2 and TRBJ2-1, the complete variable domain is EAGVAQSPRYKIIEKRQSVAFWCNPISGHATLYWYQQILGQGPKLLIQFQNNGVVDDSQLPKDRFSAERLKGVDSTLKIQPAKLEDSAVYLCASSLTGRNVQGNEQFFGPGTRLTVL.

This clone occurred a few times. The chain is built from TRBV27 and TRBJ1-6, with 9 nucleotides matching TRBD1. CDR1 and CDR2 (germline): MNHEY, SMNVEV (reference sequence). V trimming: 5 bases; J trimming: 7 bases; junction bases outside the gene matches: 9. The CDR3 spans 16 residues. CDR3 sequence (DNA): TGTGCCAGCAGTCCATCGGACAGGGGAAGCAATTCACCCCTCCACTTT. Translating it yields CASSPSDRGSNSPLHF.

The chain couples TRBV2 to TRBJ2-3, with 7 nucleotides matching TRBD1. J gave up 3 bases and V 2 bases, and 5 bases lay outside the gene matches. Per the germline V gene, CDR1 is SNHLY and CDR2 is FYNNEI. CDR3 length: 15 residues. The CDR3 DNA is TGTGCCAGCAGTGAAAGGGGGCGCTTGACAGATACGCAGTATTTT. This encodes CASSERGRLTDTQYF.

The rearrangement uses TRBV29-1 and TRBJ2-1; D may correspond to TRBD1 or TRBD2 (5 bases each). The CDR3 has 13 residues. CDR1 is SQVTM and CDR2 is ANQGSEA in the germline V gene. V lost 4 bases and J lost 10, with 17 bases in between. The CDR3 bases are TGCAGCGTTGTGGGGGATTCGGTGTCAGAGCAGTTCTTC. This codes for CSVVGDSVSEQFF.

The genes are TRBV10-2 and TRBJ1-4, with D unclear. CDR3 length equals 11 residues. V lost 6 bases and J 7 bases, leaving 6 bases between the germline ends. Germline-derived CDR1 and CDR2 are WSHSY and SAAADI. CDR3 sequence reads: CASRQSEKLFF. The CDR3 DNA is TGCGCCAGCAGGCAATCTGAAAAACTGTTTTTT.

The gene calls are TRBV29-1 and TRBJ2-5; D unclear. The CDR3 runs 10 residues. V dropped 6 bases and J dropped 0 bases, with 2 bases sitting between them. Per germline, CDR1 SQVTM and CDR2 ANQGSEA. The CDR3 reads CSVDQETQYF. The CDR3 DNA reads TGCAGCGTGGACCAAGAGACCCAGTACTTC.

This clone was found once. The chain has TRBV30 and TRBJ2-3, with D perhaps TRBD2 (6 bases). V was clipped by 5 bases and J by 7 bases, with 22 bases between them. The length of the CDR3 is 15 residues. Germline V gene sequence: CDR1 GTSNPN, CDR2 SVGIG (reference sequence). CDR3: CAWHFPGEAVNTQYF. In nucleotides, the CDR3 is TGTGCCTGGCATTTCCCGGGGGAGGCCGTTAATACGCAGTATTTT.

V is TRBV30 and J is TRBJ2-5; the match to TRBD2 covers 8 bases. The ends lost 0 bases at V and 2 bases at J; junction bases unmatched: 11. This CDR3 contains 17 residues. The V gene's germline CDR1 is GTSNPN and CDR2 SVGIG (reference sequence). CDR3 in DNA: TGTGCCTGGAGTGTAGTATGGGTTAGCGGGGAGCAAGAGACCCAGTACTTC. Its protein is CAWSVVWVSGEQETQYF.

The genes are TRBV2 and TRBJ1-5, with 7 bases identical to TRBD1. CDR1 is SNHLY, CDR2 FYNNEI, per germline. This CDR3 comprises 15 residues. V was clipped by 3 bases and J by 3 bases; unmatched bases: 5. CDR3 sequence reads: CASSEGQWDNQPQHF. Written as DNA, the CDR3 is TGTGCCAGCAGTGAGGGACAGTGGGACAATCAGCCCCAGCATTTT.

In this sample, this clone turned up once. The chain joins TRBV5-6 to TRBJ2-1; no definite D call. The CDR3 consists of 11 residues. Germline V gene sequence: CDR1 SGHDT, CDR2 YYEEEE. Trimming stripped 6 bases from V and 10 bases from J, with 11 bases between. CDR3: CASTLGAEQFF. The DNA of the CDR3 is TGTGCCAGCACCCTCGGAGCGGAGCAGTTCTTC.

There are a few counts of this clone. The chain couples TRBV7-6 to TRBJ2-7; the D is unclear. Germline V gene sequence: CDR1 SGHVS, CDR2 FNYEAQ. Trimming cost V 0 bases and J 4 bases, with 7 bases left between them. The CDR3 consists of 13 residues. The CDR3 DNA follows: TGTGCCAGCAGCTTAGCGCCCGATTACGAGCAGTACTTC. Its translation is CASSLAPDYEQYF.

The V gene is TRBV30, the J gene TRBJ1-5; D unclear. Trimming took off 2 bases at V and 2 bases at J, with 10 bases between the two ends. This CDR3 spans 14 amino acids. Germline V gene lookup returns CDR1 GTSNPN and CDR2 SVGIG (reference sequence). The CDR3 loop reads CAWSYDVGNQPQHF. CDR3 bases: TGTGCCTGGAGTTATGATGTCGGCAATCAGCCCCAGCATTTT.

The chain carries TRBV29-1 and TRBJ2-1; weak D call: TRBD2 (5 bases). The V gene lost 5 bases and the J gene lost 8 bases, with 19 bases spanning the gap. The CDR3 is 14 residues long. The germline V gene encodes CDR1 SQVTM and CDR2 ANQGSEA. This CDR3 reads CSVSLVLLGDEQFF. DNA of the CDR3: TGCAGCGTTTCACTAGTACTTCTTGGCGATGAGCAGTTCTTC.

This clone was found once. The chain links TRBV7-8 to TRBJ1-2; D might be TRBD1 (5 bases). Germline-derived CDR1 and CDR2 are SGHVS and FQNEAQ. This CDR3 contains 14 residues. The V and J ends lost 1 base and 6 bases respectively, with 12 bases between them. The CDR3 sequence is CASSLGKGSDGYTF. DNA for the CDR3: TGTGCCAGCAGCTTAGGGAAGGGGAGCGATGGCTACACCTTC.